The entry that follows covers one TCR beta chain sequence. This entry comes from a study of STAT5B mutations in CD4+ large granular lymphocyte leukemia. The V and J ends lost 4 bases and 4 bases respectively, with 16 bases between them. The CDR3 extends over 15 amino acids. Germline assignment: CDR1 MNHEY and CDR2 SVGAGI. The method was immunoSEQ multiplex PCR; TCRdb's version includes in-frame clones alone and lacks a portion of them. Of more than 20,000 clones listed, 70% to 75% are singletons. V usage is TRBV6-5 and J usage is TRBJ2-5; the D gene is possibly TRBD2 (7 bases). The source is a human donor in good health. What was sequenced was CD4+ T cells from blood buffy coats. This CDR3 reads CASSSPRGASETQYF. Written as DNA, the CDR3 is TGTGCCAGCAGTTCCCCTCGGGGGGCATCAGAGACCCAGTACTTC.